This TCR beta chain was sequenced in a study of T cell repertoires in cytomegalovirus infection. The wider study: Public TCR beta signature analysis indicated the presence of both CMV infection and matching HLA type.

Study-level findings and limits: Frequencies of public TCR beta families were cumulated, and this identified carriers of CMV plus the relevant HLA. Dominating the ex vivo response were TCR beta clonotypes that were CMV-specific and HLA-C-restricted.

A few counts support this clonotype. Its antigen is not identified. V shed 1 base, J shed 7 bases, and the junction held 4 bases outside the gene matches. The germline V gene encodes CDR1 MNHEY and CDR2 SVGAGI. This CDR3 is built from 13 residues. TCRdb re-called the reads through MiXCR, storing one row per CDR3 protein. The sample has a few hundred thousand distinct CDR3 sequences; 17% are singletons. This sequence was found in a human donor in good health (CMV status not recorded). Some clones in this sample may be carry-over from other donors' samples. Sequenced input: PBMCs. The rearrangement links TRBV6-5 to TRBJ2-7; 7 nucleotides line up with TRBD1. CDR3 DNA sequence: TGTGCCAGCAGTTACTTCACAGGGGATGAGCAGTACTTC. This codes for CASSYFTGDEQYF.